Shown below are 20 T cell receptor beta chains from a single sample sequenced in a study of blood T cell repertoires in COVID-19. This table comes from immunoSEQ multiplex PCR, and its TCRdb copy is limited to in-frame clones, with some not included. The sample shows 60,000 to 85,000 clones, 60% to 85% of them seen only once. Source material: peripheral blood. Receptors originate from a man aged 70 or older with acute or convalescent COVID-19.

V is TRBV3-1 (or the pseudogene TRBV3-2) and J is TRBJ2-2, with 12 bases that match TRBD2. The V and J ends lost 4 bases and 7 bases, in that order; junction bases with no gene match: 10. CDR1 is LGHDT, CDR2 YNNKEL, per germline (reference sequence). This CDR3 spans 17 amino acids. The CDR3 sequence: CASSRRLAGVIVGELFF. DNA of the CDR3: TGTGCCAGCAGCCGGAGACTAGCGGGAGTGATTGTCGGGGAGCTGTTTTTT.

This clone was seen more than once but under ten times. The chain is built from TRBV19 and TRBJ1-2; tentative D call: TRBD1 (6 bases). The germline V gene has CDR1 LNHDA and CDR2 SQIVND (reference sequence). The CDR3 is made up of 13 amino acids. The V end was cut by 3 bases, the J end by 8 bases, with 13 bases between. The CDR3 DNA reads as TGTGCCAGTAGTATGTCCACAGGGAGCGGCTACACCTTC. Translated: CASSMSTGSGYTF.

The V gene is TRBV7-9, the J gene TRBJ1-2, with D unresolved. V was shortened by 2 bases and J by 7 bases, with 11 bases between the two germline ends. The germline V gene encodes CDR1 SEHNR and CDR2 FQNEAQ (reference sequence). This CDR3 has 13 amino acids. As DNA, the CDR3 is TGTGCCAGCAGCTTACTAGCGGATCCTGGCTACACCTTC. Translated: CASSLLADPGYTF.

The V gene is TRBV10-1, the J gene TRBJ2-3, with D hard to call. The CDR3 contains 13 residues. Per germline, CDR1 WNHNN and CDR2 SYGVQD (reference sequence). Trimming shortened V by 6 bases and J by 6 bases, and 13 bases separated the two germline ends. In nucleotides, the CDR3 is TGCGCCAGCAGCAATCCCCTTAGTGATACGCAGTATTTT. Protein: CASSNPLSDTQYF.

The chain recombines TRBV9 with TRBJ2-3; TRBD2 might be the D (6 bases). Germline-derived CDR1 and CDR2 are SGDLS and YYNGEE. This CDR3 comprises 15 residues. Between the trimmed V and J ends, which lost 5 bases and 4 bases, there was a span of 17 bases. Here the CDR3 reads CASRLGLTNSDTQYF. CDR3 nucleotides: TGTGCCAGCAGACTAGGACTAACGAACTCAGATACGCAGTATTTT.

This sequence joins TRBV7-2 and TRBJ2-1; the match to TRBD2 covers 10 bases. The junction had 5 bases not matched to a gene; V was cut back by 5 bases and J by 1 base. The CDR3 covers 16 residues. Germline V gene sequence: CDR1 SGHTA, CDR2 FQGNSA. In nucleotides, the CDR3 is TGTGCCAGCAGCCCGTCGGGACTAGCGTCCTACAATGAGCAGTTCTTC. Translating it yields CASSPSGLASYNEQFF.

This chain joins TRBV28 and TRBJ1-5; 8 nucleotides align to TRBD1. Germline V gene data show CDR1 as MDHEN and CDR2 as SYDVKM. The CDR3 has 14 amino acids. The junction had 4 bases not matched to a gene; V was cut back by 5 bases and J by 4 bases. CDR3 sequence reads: CASSRTGRNQPQHF. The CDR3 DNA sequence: TGTGCCAGCAGTCGGACAGGGCGTAATCAGCCCCAGCATTTT.

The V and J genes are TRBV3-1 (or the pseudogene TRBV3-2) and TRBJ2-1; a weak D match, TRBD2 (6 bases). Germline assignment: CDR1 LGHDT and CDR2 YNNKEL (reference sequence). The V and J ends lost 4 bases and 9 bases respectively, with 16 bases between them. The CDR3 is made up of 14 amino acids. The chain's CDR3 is CASSPLEGLAEQFF. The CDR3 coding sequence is TGTGCCAGCAGCCCCCTGGAGGGCCTTGCTGAGCAGTTCTTC.

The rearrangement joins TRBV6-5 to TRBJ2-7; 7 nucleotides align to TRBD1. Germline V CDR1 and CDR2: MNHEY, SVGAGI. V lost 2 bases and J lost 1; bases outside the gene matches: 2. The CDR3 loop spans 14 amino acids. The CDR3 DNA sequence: TGTGCCAGCAGTTACCGGGACAGATCCTACGAGCAGTACTTC. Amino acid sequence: CASSYRDRSYEQYF.

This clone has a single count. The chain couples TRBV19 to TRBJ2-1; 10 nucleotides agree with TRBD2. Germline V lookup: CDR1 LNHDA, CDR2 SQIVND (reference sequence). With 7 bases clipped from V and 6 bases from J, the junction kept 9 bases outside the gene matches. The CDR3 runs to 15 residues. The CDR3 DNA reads TGTGCCAGTACGGTAGCGGGAGGCCTTATCAATGAGCAGTTCTTC. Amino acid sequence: CASTVAGGLINEQFF. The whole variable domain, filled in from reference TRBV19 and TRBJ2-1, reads DGGITQSPKYLFRKEGQNVTLSCEQNLNHDAMYWYRQDPGQGLRLIYYSQIVNDFQKGDIAEGYSVSREKKESFPLTVTSAQKNPTAFYLCASTVAGGLINEQFFGPGTRLTVL.

The chain's CDR3 is CASSPPSVAYEQYF. CDR3 DNA sequence: TGTGCCAGCAGCCCGCCTAGCGTTGCCTACGAGCAGTACTTC. The rearrangement joins TRBV11-2 to TRBJ2-7; perhaps TRBD2 as D (6 bases). CDR3 length equals 14 residues. V was trimmed by 5 bases and J by 2 bases, leaving 13 bases between them. CDR1 SGHAT and CDR2 FQNNGV come from the germline V gene. Together with reference TRBV11-2 and TRBJ2-7, the CDR3 gives the full variable domain: EAGVAQSPRYKIIEKRQSVAFWCNPISGHATLYWYQQILGQGPKLLIQFQNNGVVDDSQLPKDRFSAERLKGVDSTLKIQPAKLEDSAVYLCASSPPSVAYEQYFGPGTRLTVT.

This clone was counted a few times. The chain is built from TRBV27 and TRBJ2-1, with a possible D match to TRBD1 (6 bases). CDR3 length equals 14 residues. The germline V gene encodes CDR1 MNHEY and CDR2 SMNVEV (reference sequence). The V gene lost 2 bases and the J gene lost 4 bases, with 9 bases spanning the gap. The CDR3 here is CASSLIQGYNEQFF. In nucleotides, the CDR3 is TGTGCCAGCAGTTTAATCCAGGGGTACAATGAGCAGTTCTTC.

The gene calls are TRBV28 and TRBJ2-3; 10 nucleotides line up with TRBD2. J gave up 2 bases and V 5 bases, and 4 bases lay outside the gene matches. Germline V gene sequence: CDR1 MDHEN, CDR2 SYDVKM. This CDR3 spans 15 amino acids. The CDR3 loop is CASSPGLADTDTQYF. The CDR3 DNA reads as TGTGCCAGCAGTCCCGGACTAGCGGACACAGATACGCAGTATTTT.

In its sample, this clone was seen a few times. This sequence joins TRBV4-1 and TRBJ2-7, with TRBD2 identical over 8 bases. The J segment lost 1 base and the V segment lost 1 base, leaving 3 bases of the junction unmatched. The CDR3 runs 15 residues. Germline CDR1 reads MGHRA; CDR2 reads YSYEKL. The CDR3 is CASSQAAGDSYEQYF. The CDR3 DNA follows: TGCGCCAGCAGCCAAGCAGCGGGGGATTCCTACGAGCAGTACTTC.

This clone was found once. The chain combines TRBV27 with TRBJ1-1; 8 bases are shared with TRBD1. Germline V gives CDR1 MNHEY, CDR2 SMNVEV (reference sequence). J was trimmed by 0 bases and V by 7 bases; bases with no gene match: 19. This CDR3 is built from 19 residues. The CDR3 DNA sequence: TGTGCCAGCACCCCCAAGCGAGCCCAGGGGGCACTAATGAACACTGAAGCTTTCTTT. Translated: CASTPKRAQGALMNTEAFF.

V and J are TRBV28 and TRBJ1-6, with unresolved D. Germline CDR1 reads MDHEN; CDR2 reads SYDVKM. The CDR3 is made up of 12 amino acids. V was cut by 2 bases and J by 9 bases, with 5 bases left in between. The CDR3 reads CASSLMASPLHF. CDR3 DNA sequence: TGTGCCAGCAGTTTAATGGCTTCACCCCTCCACTTT. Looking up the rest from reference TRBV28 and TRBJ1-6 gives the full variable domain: DVKVTQSSRYLVKRTGEKVFLECVQDMDHENMFWYRQDPGLGLRLIYFSYDVKMKEKGDIPEGYSVSREKKERFSLILESASTNQTSMYLCASSLMASPLHFGNGTRLTVT.

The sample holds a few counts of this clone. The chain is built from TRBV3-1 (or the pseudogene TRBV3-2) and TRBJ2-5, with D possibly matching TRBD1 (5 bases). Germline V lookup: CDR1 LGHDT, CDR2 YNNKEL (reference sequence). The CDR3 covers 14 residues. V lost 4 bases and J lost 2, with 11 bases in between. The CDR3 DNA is TGTGCCAGCAGCCCCTGGGGCGGTCAAGAGACCCAGTACTTC. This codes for CASSPWGGQETQYF.

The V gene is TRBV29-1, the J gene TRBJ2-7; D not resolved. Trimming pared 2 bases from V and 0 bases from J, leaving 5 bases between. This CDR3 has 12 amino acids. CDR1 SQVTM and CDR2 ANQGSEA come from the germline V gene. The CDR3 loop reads CSVERSSYEQYF. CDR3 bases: TGCAGCGTTGAACGGAGCTCCTACGAGCAGTACTTC.

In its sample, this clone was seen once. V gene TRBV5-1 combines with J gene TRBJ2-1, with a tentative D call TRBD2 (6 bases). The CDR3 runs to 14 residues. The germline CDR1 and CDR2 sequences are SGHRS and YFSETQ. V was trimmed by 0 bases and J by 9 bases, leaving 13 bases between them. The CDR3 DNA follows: TGCGCCAGCAGCTTGGAACTAGCCGGGTCTGAGCAGTTCTTC. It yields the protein CASSLELAGSEQFF.

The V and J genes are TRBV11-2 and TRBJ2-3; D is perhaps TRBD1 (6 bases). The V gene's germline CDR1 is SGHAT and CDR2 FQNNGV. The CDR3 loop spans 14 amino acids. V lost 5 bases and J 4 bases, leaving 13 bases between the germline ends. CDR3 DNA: TGTGCCAGCAGCACTGGACACAGGGCAGATACGCAGTATTTT. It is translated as CASSTGHRADTQYF.